This is a list of T cell receptor beta chains from one sample in a study of cytomegalovirus exposure and HLA in healthy donors. Profiling relied on immunoSEQ multiplex PCR, and the TCRdb table lists in-frame clones only, not all of them. The top ten hold more than 2.5% of the sample, which has roughly 150,000 clones, approximately 81% seen once. Input material: PBMCs. Source of these receptors: a female donor in good health and CMV-seronegative. Both conserved end residues are part of each CDR3. The D gene is left open where the match is weak. Clone size is given for some rows only: seen once, a few or many times, or a class if the clone is expanded.

J: TRBJ2-2
V: TRBV7-2
size: -
D: TRBD1
CDR3: CASSPRPFRQGANTGELFF
DNA: TGTGCCAGCAGCCCCCGACCTTTCCGACAGGGGGCGAACACCGGGGAGCTGTTTTTT

J: TRBJ2-5
V: TRBV11-2
size: few
D: TRBD2
CDR3: CASSSLPGLAQETQYF
DNA: TGTGCCAGCAGCTCACTGCCGGGACTAGCGCAAGAGACCCAGTACTTC

J: TRBJ2-5
V: TRBV27
size: -
D: -
CDR3: CASRSTGSGTQYF
DNA: TGTGCCAGCAGGTCAACAGGGTCGGGGACCCAGTACTTC

J: TRBJ1-6
V: TRBV2
size: once
D: TRBD1
CDR3: CASSGIERTGGESPLHF
DNA: TGTGCCAGCAGTGGAATCGAGAGGACAGGGGGTGAGTCACCCCTCCACTTT

J: TRBJ1-2
V: TRBV11-2
size: -
D: -
CDR3: CASSRSGDFYGYTF
DNA: TGTGCCAGCAGCCGCTCGGGGGACTTTTATGGCTACACCTTC

J: TRBJ2-7
V: TRBV6-6
size: -
D: TRBD1
CDR3: CASSSGQVTGEQYF
DNA: TGTGCCAGCAGTTCCGGACAGGTGACGGGGGAGCAGTACTTC

J: TRBJ2-7
V: TRBV6-1
size: -
D: -
CDR3: CASSDREVNEQYF
DNA: TGTGCCAGCAGTGACAGGGAGGTAAACGAGCAGTACTTC

J: TRBJ2-7
V: TRBV4-1
size: -
D: -
CDR3: CASSPPRGDPRGYEQYF
DNA: TGCGCCAGCAGCCCACCTCGGGGTGATCCAAGGGGGTACGAGCAGTACTTC

J: TRBJ2-3
V: TRBV27
size: -
D: TRBD1
CDR3: CASRWTGTSTDTQYF
DNA: TGTGCCAGCAGATGGACAGGGACGAGCACAGATACGCAGTATTTT

J: TRBJ2-3
V: TRBV14
size: once
D: -
CDR3: CASSQEGRKSTDTQYF
DNA: TGTGCCAGCAGCCAAGAGGGCCGGAAAAGCACAGATACGCAGTATTTT

J: TRBJ1-3
V: TRBV10-1
size: -
D: -
CDR3: CASSDGDSGNTIYF
DNA: TGCGCCAGCAGTGACGGGGACTCTGGAAACACCATATATTTT

J: TRBJ1-2
V: TRBV30
size: few
D: -
CDR3: CAWSPTGPNYGYTF
DNA: TGTGCCTGGAGCCCGACAGGACCAAACTATGGCTACACCTTC

J: TRBJ1-5
V: TRBV19
size: -
D: -
CDR3: CASAGHYSNQPQHF
DNA: TGTGCCAGCGCCGGACACTATAGCAATCAGCCCCAGCATTTT

J: TRBJ2-7
V: TRBV5-1
size: -
D: TRBD1
CDR3: CASSSGQGTYEQYF
DNA: TGCGCCAGCAGCTCGGGACAGGGTACCTACGAGCAGTACTTC

J: TRBJ2-6
V: TRBV6-5
size: -
D: -
CDR3: CASNLGVSGANVLTF
DNA: TGTGCCAGCAATTTAGGGGTCTCTGGGGCCAACGTCCTGACTTTC

J: TRBJ1-2
V: TRBV5-8
size: -
D: -
CDR3: CASSLVPQNYGYTF
DNA: TGTGCCAGCAGCTTGGTCCCACAGAACTATGGCTACACCTTC

J: TRBJ2-1
V: TRBV9
size: few
D: -
CDR3: CASSVQGTPLGEQFF
DNA: TGTGCCAGCAGCGTACAGGGGACCCCACTTGGTGAGCAGTTCTTC

J: TRBJ2-2
V: TRBV19
size: -
D: -
CDR3: CASSFRTEGTGELFF
DNA: TGTGCCAGTAGTTTCCGGACAGAAGGCACCGGGGAGCTGTTTTTT

J: TRBJ2-7
V: TRBV25-1
size: -
D: TRBD1
CDR3: CASSETGPYEQYF
DNA: TGTGCCAGCAGTGAGACAGGGCCCTACGAGCAGTACTTC

J: TRBJ2-2
V: TRBV2
size: few
D: -
CDR3: CASSEVLATNTGELFF
DNA: TGTGCCAGCAGTGAAGTTCTAGCCACGAACACCGGGGAGCTGTTTTTT

J: TRBJ2-5
V: TRBV9
size: -
D: TRBD2
CDR3: CASSVALAGSTQYF
DNA: TGTGCCAGCAGCGTAGCCCTAGCGGGATCGACCCAGTACTTC

J: TRBJ1-1
V: TRBV30
size: -
D: -
CDR3: CARERSQNTEAFF
DNA: TGTGCCCGAGAGCGATCCCAGAACACTGAAGCTTTCTTT

J: TRBJ2-7
V: TRBV6-1
size: -
D: -
CDR3: CASSDFRGSYEQYF
DNA: TGTGCCAGCAGCGACTTCAGGGGTTCCTACGAGCAGTACTTC

J: TRBJ1-2
V: TRBV4-3
size: -
D: -
CDR3: CASSQAGGANYGYTF
DNA: TGCGCCAGCAGCCAAGCCGGAGGTGCCAACTATGGCTACACCTTC

J: TRBJ2-5
V: TRBV6-6
size: -
D: TRBD2
CDR3: CASIRISGGAGETQYF
DNA: TGTGCCAGCATCCGCATTAGCGGGGGGGCCGGAGAGACCCAGTACTTC

J: TRBJ2-7
V: TRBV30
size: -
D: TRBD1
CDR3: CAWTMYWTGGAYEQYF
DNA: TGTGCCTGGACTATGTACTGGACAGGGGGCGCCTACGAGCAGTACTTC

J: TRBJ2-3
V: TRBV4-3
size: -
D: TRBD2
CDR3: CASSQDPSGRGNTQYF
DNA: TGCGCCAGCAGCCAAGATCCTAGCGGGAGGGGGAATACGCAGTATTTT

J: TRBJ1-2
V: TRBV6-5
size: -
D: TRBD1
CDR3: CASSPPIDRAYGYTF
DNA: TGTGCCAGCAGCCCACCGATCGACAGGGCGTATGGCTACACCTTC

J: TRBJ1-1
V: TRBV4-3
size: -
D: TRBD1
CDR3: CASSRGQANTEAFF
DNA: TGCGCCAGCAGCCGGGGACAGGCGAACACTGAAGCTTTCTTT

J: TRBJ2-1
V: TRBV7-9
size: -
D: -
CDR3: CASSFGGSYNEQFF
DNA: TGTGCCAGCAGCTTCGGGGGCTCCTACAATGAGCAGTTCTTC

J: TRBJ1-5
V: TRBV28
size: -
D: TRBD1
CDR3: CASSFSRGPNQPQHF
DNA: TGTGCCAGCAGTTTCTCCAGGGGGCCCAATCAGCCCCAGCATTTT

J: TRBJ2-7
V: TRBV7-2
size: -
D: -
CDR3: CASSLAPGGSRYEQYF
DNA: TGTGCCAGCAGCTTAGCCCCAGGGGGGTCTAGGTACGAGCAGTATTTC

J: TRBJ1-2
V: TRBV27
size: few
D: -
CDR3: CASSPYVEGGYGYTF
DNA: TGTGCCAGCAGTCCGTACGTAGAGGGAGGCTATGGCTACACCTTC

J: TRBJ2-3
V: TRBV28
size: -
D: TRBD2
CDR3: CASSPASGGGYTDTQYF
DNA: TGTGCCAGCAGTCCGGCGTCGGGAGGGGGATACACAGATACGCAGTATTTT

J: TRBJ1-5
V: TRBV16
size: -
D: -
CDR3: CASSPQTASNQPQHF
DNA: TGTGCCAGCAGCCCCCAGACAGCGAGCAATCAGCCCCAGCATTTT

J: TRBJ2-7
V: TRBV7-9
size: -
D: TRBD1
CDR3: CASSAGTGSPEQYF
DNA: TGTGCCAGCAGCGCCGGGACAGGGTCCCCCGAGCAGTACTTC

J: TRBJ2-7
V: TRBV4-3
size: -
D: -
CDR3: CASSPRTGSDEQYF
DNA: TGCGCCAGCAGCCCGCGCACAGGGAGCGACGAGCAGTACTTC

J: TRBJ1-2
V: TRBV28
size: few
D: TRBD1
CDR3: CASSVPGQAGRGYTF
DNA: TGTGCCAGCAGTGTACCGGGACAGGCCGGGCGGGGCTACACCTTC

J: TRBJ2-3
V: TRBV7-7
size: -
D: TRBD2
CDR3: CASSPGGLAPADTQYF
DNA: TGTGCTAGCAGCCCCGGGGGACTAGCTCCCGCAGATACGCAGTATTTT

J: TRBJ2-5
V: TRBV30
size: -
D: -
CDR3: CAWSVFGGETQYF
DNA: TGTGCCTGGAGTGTATTTGGGGGGGAGACCCAGTACTTC

J: TRBJ2-1
V: TRBV15
size: -
D: TRBD1
CDR3: CATSRDGGTGRNEQFF
DNA: TGTGCCACCAGCAGAGATGGAGGGACAGGGCGCAATGAGCAGTTCTTC

J: TRBJ1-5
V: TRBV4-1
size: few
D: -
CDR3: CASSQDNGVSQHF
DNA: TGCGCCAGCAGCCAAGATAACGGGGTGTCCCAGCATTTT

J: TRBJ1-5
V: TRBV5-8
size: -
D: -
CDR3: CASSFRGGGTQHF
DNA: TGTGCCAGCAGCTTCCGGGGTGGCGGGACCCAGCATTTT

J: TRBJ2-2
V: TRBV28
size: -
D: -
CDR3: CASSMTGNTGELFF
DNA: TGTGCCAGCAGCATGACAGGGAACACCGGGGAGCTGTTTTTT

J: TRBJ2-1
V: TRBV11-2
size: -
D: TRBD2
CDR3: CASSSAGALYNEQFF
DNA: TGTGCCAGCAGCTCAGCGGGAGCGCTATACAATGAGCAGTTCTTC

J: TRBJ2-6
V: TRBV28
size: -
D: TRBD2
CDR3: CASSSLAGFSGANVLTF
DNA: TGTGCCAGCAGTAGTCTAGCGGGGTTCTCTGGGGCCAACGTCCTGACTTTC

J: TRBJ2-7
V: TRBV18
size: -
D: TRBD2
CDR3: CASSPGTSGYEQYF
DNA: TGTGCCAGCTCACCCGGGACTAGCGGCTACGAGCAGTACTTC

J: TRBJ1-6
V: TRBV7-9
size: -
D: TRBD1
CDR3: CASSLGQGGLHF
DNA: TGTGCCAGCAGCTTAGGACAGGGAGGCCTCCACTTT

J: TRBJ2-1
V: TRBV4-3
size: -
D: -
CDR3: CASSQDGGTGNEQFF
DNA: TGCGCCAGCAGCCAAGATGGAGGGACGGGGAATGAGCAGTTCTTC

J: TRBJ2-2
V: TRBV19
size: -
D: TRBD2
CDR3: CASSLAGTNTGELFF
DNA: TGTGCCAGTAGTCTAGCGGGGACGAACACCGGGGAGCTGTTTTTT

J: TRBJ2-3
V: TRBV7-3
size: -
D: -
CDR3: CASSLKPSADGTDTQYF
DNA: TGTGCCAGCAGCTTAAAGCCCAGCGCCGACGGCACAGATACGCAGTATTTT

J: TRBJ2-2
V: TRBV7-2
size: -
D: -
CDR3: CASSLDRANTGELFF
DNA: TGTGCCAGCAGCTTAGACAGGGCCAACACCGGGGAGCTGTTTTTT

J: TRBJ2-7
V: TRBV11-2
size: once
D: TRBD2
CDR3: CASGQGGAEQYF
DNA: TGTGCCAGCGGTCAGGGAGGGGCCGAGCAGTACTTC

J: TRBJ1-2
V: TRBV28
size: -
D: -
CDR3: CASSLYGRAYGYTF
DNA: TGTGCCAGCAGTTTATATGGCAGGGCCTATGGCTACACCTTC

J: TRBJ2-7
V: TRBV6-1
size: -
D: TRBD2
CDR3: CASSEDGTSGIVRREQYF
DNA: TGTGCCAGCAGTGAAGACGGGACTAGCGGGATCGTTCGCCGCGAGCAGTACTTC